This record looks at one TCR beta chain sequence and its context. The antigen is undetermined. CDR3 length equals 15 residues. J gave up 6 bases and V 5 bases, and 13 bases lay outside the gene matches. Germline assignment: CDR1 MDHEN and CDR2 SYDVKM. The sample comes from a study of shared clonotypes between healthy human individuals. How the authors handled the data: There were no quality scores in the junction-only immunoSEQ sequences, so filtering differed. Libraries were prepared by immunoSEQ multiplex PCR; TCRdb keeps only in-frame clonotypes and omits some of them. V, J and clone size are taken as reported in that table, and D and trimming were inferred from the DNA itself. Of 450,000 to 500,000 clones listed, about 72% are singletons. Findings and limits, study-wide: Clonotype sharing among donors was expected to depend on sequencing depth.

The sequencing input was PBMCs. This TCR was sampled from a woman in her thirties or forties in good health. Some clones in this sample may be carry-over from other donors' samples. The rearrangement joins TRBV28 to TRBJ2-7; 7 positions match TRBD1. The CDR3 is CASSPPGGRRFEQYF. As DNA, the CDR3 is TGTGCCAGCAGTCCCCCAGGGGGACGGCGGTTCGAGCAGTACTTC.